This TCR beta chain emerged from a study of lymphopenia after photon versus proton radiotherapy. Study-level findings and limits: In patients who died, overall survival fell as post-nadir TCR diversity dropped more. After lymphocyte nadir, photon-treated repertoires showed oligoclonal expansion, especially CD8+ Temra. Better survival with proton therapy was suggested as possible, not demonstrated.

The V gene lost 6 bases and the J gene lost 2 bases, with 19 bases spanning the gap. The CDR3 sequence is 16 residues long. Germline V CDR1 and CDR2: SNHLY, FYNNEI. Method: immunoSEQ multiplex PCR; TCRdb's copy keeps in-frame clones and lacks some. Here the sample spans some 27,000 clones, 65% to 85% being singletons. This clone was seen just once. As yet, its antigen is unknown. This sequence joins TRBV2 and TRBJ1-2, with D tentatively TRBD1 (5 bases). The material sequenced was peripheral blood, taken from a patient treated with photon-based radiotherapy. This receptor was taken from a man over 45 with gastric cancer. CDR3 bases: TGTGCCAGCAGAGACCCGACAGACCTATTGAACTATGGCTACACCTTC. Translating gives CASRDPTDLLNYGYTF.